A selection of T cell receptor beta chains follows, all from one sample in a study of shared clonotypes between healthy human individuals. Data came from immunoSEQ multiplex PCR; TCRdb stores just in-frame clones and leaves some out. The sample has just over 2,000,000 clones, around 95% seen once. The sequenced material came from naive CD4+ T cells sorted from blood. The receptors derive from a man younger than 35 in good health. Each CDR3 is given with its conserved first and last residue. D genes are given only for firm matches. The size entry is marked missing in some rows and otherwise reads once, few, many or a size class.

v_call: TRBV28; j_call: TRBJ1-5; clone_size: NA; d_call: NA; cdr3_aa: CASSLGAHQPQHF; cdr3_nt: TGTGCCAGCAGTCTCGGGGCCCATCAGCCCCAGCATTTT
v_call: TRBV27; j_call: TRBJ2-5; clone_size: NA; d_call: NA; cdr3_aa: CASSFPASGEQETQYF; cdr3_nt: TGTGCCAGCAGTTTCCCGGCTAGTGGGGAACAAGAGACCCAGTACTTC
v_call: TRBV5-1; j_call: TRBJ2-7; clone_size: once; d_call: NA; cdr3_aa: CASSIQGGTYEQYF; cdr3_nt: TGCGCCAGCAGCATTCAGGGTGGGACTTACGAGCAGTACTTC
v_call: TRBV4-1; j_call: TRBJ2-1; clone_size: NA; d_call: TRBD2; cdr3_aa: CASSQDSASGIYEQFF; cdr3_nt: TGCGCCAGCAGCCAAGATTCGGCTAGCGGGATCTATGAGCAGTTCTTC
v_call: TRBV11-2; j_call: TRBJ1-4; clone_size: few; d_call: NA; cdr3_aa: CASSLVMWEKLFF; cdr3_nt: TGTGCCAGCAGCTTAGTTATGTGGGAAAAACTGTTTTTT
v_call: TRBV30; j_call: TRBJ2-7; clone_size: NA; d_call: NA; cdr3_aa: CAWSVVDRLGEQYF; cdr3_nt: TGTGCCTGGAGTGTAGTAGACAGGCTCGGCGAGCAGTACTTC
v_call: TRBV2; j_call: TRBJ2-1; clone_size: NA; d_call: TRBD2; cdr3_aa: CASPSGRLNEQFF; cdr3_nt: TGTGCCAGCCCCAGCGGGAGATTGAATGAGCAGTTCTTC
v_call: TRBV7-9; j_call: TRBJ1-1; clone_size: NA; d_call: NA; cdr3_aa: CASSLPGVATEAFF; cdr3_nt: TGTGCCAGCAGCTTGCCAGGGGTGGCCACTGAAGCTTTCTTT
v_call: TRBV7-2; j_call: TRBJ2-7; clone_size: NA; d_call: NA; cdr3_aa: CASSPPRGTGTYEQYF; cdr3_nt: TGTGCCAGCAGCCCTCCGCGCGGGACGGGAACGTACGAGCAGTACTTC
v_call: TRBV9; j_call: TRBJ2-3; clone_size: NA; d_call: TRBD2; cdr3_aa: CASSVPTSGSSTSTDTQYF; cdr3_nt: TGTGCCAGCAGCGTCCCTACTAGCGGGAGTTCCACTAGCACAGATACGCAGTATTTT
v_call: TRBV5-1; j_call: TRBJ1-2; clone_size: NA; d_call: TRBD1; cdr3_aa: CASSSRDSGFYGYTF; cdr3_nt: TGCGCCAGCAGCTCCCGGGACAGCGGATTTTATGGCTACACCTTC
v_call: TRBV27; j_call: TRBJ1-4; clone_size: NA; d_call: TRBD1; cdr3_aa: CASSTPPTGVKLFF; cdr3_nt: TGTGCCAGCAGTACTCCCCCGACAGGGGTTAAACTGTTTTTT
v_call: TRBV6-1; j_call: TRBJ2-7; clone_size: NA; d_call: NA; cdr3_aa: CASSEAQRGLEQYF; cdr3_nt: TGTGCCAGCAGTGAAGCGCAAAGGGGCCTCGAGCAGTACTTC
v_call: TRBV30; j_call: TRBJ2-1; clone_size: NA; d_call: TRBD2; cdr3_aa: CAWRASGRKNNEQFF; cdr3_nt: TGTGCCTGGAGGGCTAGCGGGAGGAAAAACAATGAGCAGTTCTTC
v_call: TRBV18; j_call: TRBJ1-2; clone_size: NA; d_call: NA; cdr3_aa: CASSPLEVNGYTF; cdr3_nt: TGTGCCAGCTCACCACTCGAGGTGAACGGCTACACCTTC
v_call: TRBV18; j_call: TRBJ1-2; clone_size: NA; d_call: NA; cdr3_aa: CASSPGEYGYTF; cdr3_nt: TGTGCCAGCTCACCGGGGGAATATGGCTACACCTTC
v_call: TRBV11-1; j_call: TRBJ2-4; clone_size: once; d_call: TRBD1; cdr3_aa: CASSPTTGNIQYF; cdr3_nt: TGTGCCAGCAGCCCAACGACAGGGAACATTCAGTACTTC
v_call: TRBV19; j_call: TRBJ1-1; clone_size: NA; d_call: TRBD1; cdr3_aa: CASSINRGGTEAFF; cdr3_nt: TGTGCCAGTAGTATAAACAGGGGAGGCACTGAAGCTTTCTTT
v_call: TRBV6-6; j_call: TRBJ2-5; clone_size: NA; d_call: NA; cdr3_aa: CASSSPAVQETQYF; cdr3_nt: TGTGCCAGCAGCTCGCCTGCCGTACAAGAGACCCAGTACTTC
v_call: TRBV20-1; j_call: TRBJ1-2; clone_size: NA; d_call: NA; cdr3_aa: CSASLEGYTF; cdr3_nt: TGCAGTGCTAGTCTAGAAGGCTACACCTTC
v_call: TRBV11-1; j_call: TRBJ2-2; clone_size: NA; d_call: TRBD1; cdr3_aa: CASSRGQGDGELFF; cdr3_nt: TGTGCCAGCAGCCGGGGACAGGGGGACGGGGAGCTGTTTTTT
v_call: TRBV6-1; j_call: TRBJ1-5; clone_size: NA; d_call: TRBD1; cdr3_aa: CASDQGAFNQPQHF; cdr3_nt: TGTGCCAGCGACCAGGGGGCGTTCAATCAGCCCCAGCATTTT
v_call: TRBV19; j_call: TRBJ2-5; clone_size: NA; d_call: NA; cdr3_aa: CASSASSGRYQETQYF; cdr3_nt: TGTGCCAGTAGTGCCTCGAGCGGGCGCTACCAAGAGACCCAGTACTTC
v_call: TRBV11-2; j_call: TRBJ2-3; clone_size: NA; d_call: NA; cdr3_aa: CASSLHAGEDTQYF; cdr3_nt: TGTGCCAGCAGCTTACACGCAGGGGAAGATACGCAGTATTTT
v_call: TRBV10-2; j_call: TRBJ2-3; clone_size: NA; d_call: NA; cdr3_aa: CASSEPGRITDTQYF; cdr3_nt: TGCGCCAGCAGTGAGCCAGGGAGAATCACAGATACGCAGTATTTT
v_call: TRBV14; j_call: TRBJ1-2; clone_size: NA; d_call: TRBD1; cdr3_aa: CASSQVITGTGNYGYTF; cdr3_nt: TGTGCCAGCAGCCAAGTCATAACCGGGACAGGCAACTATGGCTACACCTTC
v_call: TRBV19; j_call: TRBJ1-5; clone_size: NA; d_call: NA; cdr3_aa: CASSMGGHSNQPQHF; cdr3_nt: TGTGCCAGTAGTATGGGGGGCCATAGCAATCAGCCCCAGCATTTT
v_call: TRBV30; j_call: TRBJ2-6; clone_size: NA; d_call: NA; cdr3_aa: CAWSVMTSGANVLTF; cdr3_nt: TGTGCCTGGAGTGTCATGACCTCTGGGGCCAACGTCCTGACTTTC
v_call: TRBV25-1; j_call: TRBJ1-1; clone_size: NA; d_call: NA; cdr3_aa: CASSERTRNTEAFF; cdr3_nt: TGTGCCAGCAGTGAACGGACCCGGAACACTGAAGCTTTCTTT
v_call: TRBV28; j_call: TRBJ1-3; clone_size: NA; d_call: NA; cdr3_aa: CASSLQVAGNTIYF; cdr3_nt: TGTGCCAGCAGTTTACAGGTCGCTGGAAACACCATATATTTT
v_call: TRBV12-5; j_call: TRBJ2-1; clone_size: NA; d_call: TRBD2; cdr3_aa: CASGDSGRARNEQFF; cdr3_nt: TGTGCTAGTGGTGATAGCGGGAGGGCCCGCAATGAGCAGTTCTTC
v_call: TRBV19; j_call: TRBJ1-5; clone_size: NA; d_call: NA; cdr3_aa: CASSTQETNQPQHF; cdr3_nt: TGTGCCAGTAGTACCCAGGAAACCAATCAGCCCCAGCATTTT
v_call: TRBV9; j_call: TRBJ1-3; clone_size: NA; d_call: NA; cdr3_aa: CASSVDGGRGNTIYF; cdr3_nt: TGTGCCAGCAGCGTAGACGGGGGACGAGGAAACACCATATATTTT
v_call: TRBV19; j_call: TRBJ2-1; clone_size: NA; d_call: NA; cdr3_aa: CASAMGELNYNEQFF; cdr3_nt: TGTGCCAGTGCGATGGGGGAATTAAACTACAATGAGCAGTTCTTC
v_call: TRBV27; j_call: TRBJ1-6; clone_size: NA; d_call: TRBD1; cdr3_aa: CASSLVVTGGNSPLHF; cdr3_nt: TGTGCCAGCAGTTTAGTGGTGACAGGGGGCAATTCACCCCTCCACTTT
v_call: TRBV2; j_call: TRBJ1-5; clone_size: NA; d_call: NA; cdr3_aa: CASSFNSNQPQHF; cdr3_nt: TGTGCCAGCAGTTTTAATAGCAATCAGCCCCAGCATTTT